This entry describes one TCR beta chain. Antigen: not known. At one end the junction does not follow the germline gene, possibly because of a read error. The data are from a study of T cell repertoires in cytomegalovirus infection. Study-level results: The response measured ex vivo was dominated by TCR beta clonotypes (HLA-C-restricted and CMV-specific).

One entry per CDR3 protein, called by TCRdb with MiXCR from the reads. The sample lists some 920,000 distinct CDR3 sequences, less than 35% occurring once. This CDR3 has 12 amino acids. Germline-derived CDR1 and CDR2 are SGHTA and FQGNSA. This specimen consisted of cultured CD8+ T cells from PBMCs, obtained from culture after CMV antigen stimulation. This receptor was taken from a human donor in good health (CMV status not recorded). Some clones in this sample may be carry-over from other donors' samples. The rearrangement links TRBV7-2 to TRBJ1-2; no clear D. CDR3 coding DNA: TGTGCCAGCTCAGGATTACTCTATGACTACACCTTC. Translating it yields CASSGLLYDYTF. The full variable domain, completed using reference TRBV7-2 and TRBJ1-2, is GAGVSQSPSNKVTEKGKDVELRCDPISGHTALYWYRQSLGQGLEFLIYFQGNSAPDKSGLPSDRFSAERTGGSVSTLTIQRTQQEDSAVYLCASSGLLYDYTFGSGTRLTVV.